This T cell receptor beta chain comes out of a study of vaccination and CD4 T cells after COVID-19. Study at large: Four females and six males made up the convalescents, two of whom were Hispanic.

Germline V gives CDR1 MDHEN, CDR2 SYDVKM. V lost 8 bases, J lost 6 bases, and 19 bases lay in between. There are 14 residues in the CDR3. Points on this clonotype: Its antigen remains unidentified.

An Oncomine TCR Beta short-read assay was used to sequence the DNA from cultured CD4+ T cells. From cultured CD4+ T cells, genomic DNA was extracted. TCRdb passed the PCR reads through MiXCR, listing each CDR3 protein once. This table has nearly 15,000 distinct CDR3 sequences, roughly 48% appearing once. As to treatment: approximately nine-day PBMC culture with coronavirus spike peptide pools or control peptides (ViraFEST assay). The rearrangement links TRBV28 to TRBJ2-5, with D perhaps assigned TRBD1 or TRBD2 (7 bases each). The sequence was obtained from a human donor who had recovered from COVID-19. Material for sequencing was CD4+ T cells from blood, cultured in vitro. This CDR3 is CASQGTGEGKTQYF. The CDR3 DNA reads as TGTGCCAGCCAAGGAACAGGGGAGGGAAAGACCCAGTACTTC.